This TCR beta chain is from a study of human T cells and chemical hapten exposure. TCRdb reprocessed the RACE reads via MiXCR and lists one record per CDR3 protein. Here the sample spans roughly 260,000 distinct CDR3 sequences, 8.6% being singletons. Indicated time point: pre-sensitization, week 0. Treatment given: therapeutic diphenylcyclopropenone sensitization with weekly scalp DPC. Trimming took 3 bases from V and 9 from J, leaving 15 bases between them. CDR1 is SQVTM and CDR2 is ANQGSEA in the germline V gene. The CDR3 is made up of 13 amino acids. This clonotype came up many times. This sequence originates from a woman aged 35 to 49 with alopecia areata. Some clones in this sample may be carry-over from other donors' samples. The gene calls are TRBV29-1 and TRBJ2-1, with D perhaps being TRBD1 or TRBD2 (5 bases each). The sequencing here drew on whole blood, taken in connection with sensitization to the hapten diphenylcyclopropenone (DPC). DNA of the CDR3: TGCAGCGTTGACCCTCTAGCAGGGATTGAGCAGTTCTTC. Residues: CSVDPLAGIEQFF.